The 14 T cell receptor beta chains in this list originate from one sample, sequenced in a study of Ad26.COV2.S vaccination and SARS-CoV-2 variants (dated by TCRdb to the early 2020s). The protocol used for the library was the immunoSEQ multiplex PCR assay. TCRdb limited this immuneACCESS table to in-frame rearrangements with V and J called. A share of clones is missing; checked studies link under half to unresolved V genes, and the rest is unexplained. The sample table holds 85,000 to 120,000 clones, of which around 80% were seen once. 15% to 20% of the sample is taken by the ten largest. This specimen's time point label, per the study, means: individuals recovered from natural SARS-CoV-2 infection. The source material was peripheral blood, sampled after recovery from COVID-19. Receptors were obtained from a human donor who had recovered from COVID-19.

In its sample, this clone was seen once. The chain carries TRBV30 and TRBJ2-1, with D possibly matching TRBD2 (6 bases). This CDR3 is 17 amino acids long. Germline V gene lookup returns CDR1 GTSNPN and CDR2 SVGIG (reference sequence). Trimming removed 0 bases from V and 6 bases from J, with 21 bases in between. The CDR3 DNA follows: TGTGCCTGGAGTGTATTTGGTGCGGGACCCGAAACCAATGAGCAGTTCTTC. Amino acid sequence: CAWSVFGAGPETNEQFF.

The rearrangement uses TRBV5-4 and TRBJ2-5; D could derive from TRBD1 or TRBD2 (5 bases each). Germline assignment: CDR1 SGHNT and CDR2 YYREEE (reference sequence). V lost 0 bases and J lost 0, with 9 bases in between. The CDR3 sequence is 15 residues long. CDR3 nucleotide sequence: TGTGCCAGCAGCTTGGGGATGGGACACCAAGAGACCCAGTACTTC. It codes for CASSLGMGHQETQYF.

This clone was seen a handful of times. This sequence joins TRBV7-5 and TRBJ1-1. TRBV7-5 is an annotated pseudogene. This CDR3 region has 18 residues. The CDR3 DNA sequence: TGTGTCAGAAGCTTAGATAGTAGCGGGAAGGAGGGTTCCCCTGAAGCTTTCTTT. This translates into CVRSLDSSGKEGSPEAFF.

V is TRBV6-4 and J is TRBJ1-5; TRBD1 agrees at 7 bases. The V gene end was trimmed by 10 bases and the J gene end by 1 base; junction bases not matched to a gene: 7. CDR3 length: 14 amino acids. Germline V gene lookup returns CDR1 MRHNA and CDR2 SNTAGT. The CDR3 bases are TGTGCCACCTGGGACAGCCCGAGCAATCAGCCCCAGCATTTT. Translated: CATWDSPSNQPQHF.

The chain combines TRBV27 with TRBJ2-1; no firm D call. The V gene lost 6 bases and the J gene lost 8 bases, with 20 bases spanning the gap. Germline V lookup: CDR1 MNHEY, CDR2 SMNVEV (reference sequence). The CDR3 runs 15 residues. CDR3: CASSPVEAGRHEQFF. The CDR3 bases are TGTGCCAGCAGCCCCGTCGAGGCAGGTAGGCATGAGCAGTTCTTC.

The rearrangement uses TRBV19 and TRBJ2-5; D may be TRBD1 or TRBD2 (5 bases each). The CDR3 consists of 13 residues. Germline V gene data show CDR1 as LNHDA and CDR2 as SQIVND (reference sequence). V lost 7 bases, J lost 5 bases, and 14 bases lay in between. CDR3 in amino acids: CASTGKGLETQYF. Here the CDR3 DNA reads TGTGCCAGTACGGGAAAGGGGTTGGAGACCCAGTACTTC.

The chain employs TRBV9 and TRBJ2-1; 9 positions agree with TRBD1. V dropped 0 bases and J dropped 5; count of bases not matched to a gene: 3. The CDR3 is 15 residues long. CDR1 is SGDLS, CDR2 YYNGEE, per germline. The CDR3 sequence: CASSVVGTGNNEQFF. CDR3 DNA sequence: TGTGCCAGCAGCGTAGTTGGGACAGGGAACAATGAGCAGTTCTTC.

The genes are TRBV28 and TRBJ2-2, with 7 nucleotides matching TRBD1. CDR1 and CDR2 from the germline V gene are MDHEN and SYDVKM. Germline trimming cut 5 bases from V and 0 bases from J; bases unmatched to any gene: 6. The CDR3 is made up of 16 amino acids. The CDR3 nucleotides are TGTGCCAGCAGTCCCCCCGACAGGGCGAACACCGGGGAGCTGTTTTTT. The encoded protein is CASSPPDRANTGELFF.

This clone turned up a few times. The J gene is TRBJ1-1, the V gene TRBV7-2; D unresolved. V shed 4 bases and J shed 1 base, with 10 bases lying between them. The CDR3 contains 14 residues. Germline loops: CDR1 SGHTA, CDR2 FQGNSA. The CDR3: CASSWNGQNTEAFF. The CDR3 nucleotides read TGTGCCAGCAGCTGGAATGGCCAGAACACTGAAGCTTTCTTT.

This chain joins TRBV27 and TRBJ1-2; 9 nucleotides align to TRBD1. CDR1 MNHEY and CDR2 SMNVEV come from the germline V gene (reference sequence). V lost 5 bases to trimming and J lost 8 bases; unmatched junction nucleotides: 6. The CDR3 length is 13 residues. CDR3 coding DNA: TGTGCCAGCAGTCAAGACAGGGGGGTAGGCTACACCTTC. It yields the protein CASSQDRGVGYTF.

This chain uses TRBV9 with TRBJ1-1; D gene uncertain. V was trimmed by 0 bases and J by 1 base, leaving 7 bases between them. The CDR3 extends over 14 amino acids. Germline V gene lookup returns CDR1 SGDLS and CDR2 YYNGEE. The CDR3 sequence: CASSVAQENTEAFF. The CDR3 DNA reads TGTGCCAGCAGCGTAGCTCAGGAGAACACTGAAGCTTTCTTT.

The chain employs TRBV28 and TRBJ2-1; TRBD1 aligns across 7 bases. The CDR3 consists of 15 residues. CDR1 is MDHEN and CDR2 is SYDVKM in the germline V gene. V was clipped by 6 bases and J by 5 bases; unmatched bases: 10. The CDR3 region is CASRSGDRAHNEQFF. CDR3 in DNA: TGTGCCAGCAGGTCCGGCGACAGGGCGCACAATGAGCAGTTCTTC.

J is TRBJ1-1 and V is TRBV5-6; no clear D. Germline assignment: CDR1 SGHDT and CDR2 YYEEEE. Between the trimmed V and J ends, which lost 0 bases and 0 bases, there was a span of 0 bases. This CDR3 comprises 12 residues. The CDR3 DNA sequence: TGTGCCAGCAGCTTGGTGAACACTGAAGCTTTCTTT. It yields the protein CASSLVNTEAFF.

V and J are TRBV14 and TRBJ2-1; TRBD1 matches at 9 bases. The CDR3 is 17 residues long. Per germline, CDR1 SGHDN and CDR2 FVKESK. J was trimmed by 6 bases and V by 0 bases; bases with no gene match: 9. CDR3 protein: CASSQEGTGKIFNEQFF. The CDR3 DNA reads TGTGCCAGCAGCCAAGAGGGGACAGGGAAGATTTTCAATGAGCAGTTCTTC. The variable domain in full, completed from reference TRBV14 and TRBJ2-1, reads EAGVTQFPSHSVIEKGQTVTLRCDPISGHDNLYWYRRVMGKEIKFLLHFVKESKQDESGMPNNRFLAERTGGTYSTLKVQPAELEDSGVYFCASSQEGTGKIFNEQFFGPGTRLTVL.